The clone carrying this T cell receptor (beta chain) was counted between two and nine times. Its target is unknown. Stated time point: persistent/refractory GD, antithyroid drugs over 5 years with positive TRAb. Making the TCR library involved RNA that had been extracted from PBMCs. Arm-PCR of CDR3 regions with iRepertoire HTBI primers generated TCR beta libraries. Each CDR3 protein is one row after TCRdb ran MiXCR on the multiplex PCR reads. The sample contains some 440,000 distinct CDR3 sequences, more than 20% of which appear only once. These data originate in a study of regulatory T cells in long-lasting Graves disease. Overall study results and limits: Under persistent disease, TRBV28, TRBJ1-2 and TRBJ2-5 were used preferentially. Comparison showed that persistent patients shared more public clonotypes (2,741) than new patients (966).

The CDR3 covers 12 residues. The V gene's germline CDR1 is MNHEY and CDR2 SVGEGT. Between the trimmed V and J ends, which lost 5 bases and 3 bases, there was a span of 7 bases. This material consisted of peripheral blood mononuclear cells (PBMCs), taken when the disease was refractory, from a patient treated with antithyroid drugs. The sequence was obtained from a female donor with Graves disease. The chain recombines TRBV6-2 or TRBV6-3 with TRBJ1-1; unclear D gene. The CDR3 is CASSAEYTEAFF. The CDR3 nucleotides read TGTGCCAGCAGTGCTGAGTACACTGAAGCTTTCTTT.